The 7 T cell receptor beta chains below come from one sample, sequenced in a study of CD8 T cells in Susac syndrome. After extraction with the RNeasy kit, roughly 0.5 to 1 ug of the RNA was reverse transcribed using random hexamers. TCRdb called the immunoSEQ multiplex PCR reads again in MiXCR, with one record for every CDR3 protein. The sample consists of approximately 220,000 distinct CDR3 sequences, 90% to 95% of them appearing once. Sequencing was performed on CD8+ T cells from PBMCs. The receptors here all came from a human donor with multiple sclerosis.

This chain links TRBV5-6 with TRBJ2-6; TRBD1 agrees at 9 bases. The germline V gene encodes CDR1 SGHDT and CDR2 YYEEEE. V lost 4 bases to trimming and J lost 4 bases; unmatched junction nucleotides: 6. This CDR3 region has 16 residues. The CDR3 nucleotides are TGTGCCAGCAGCCACGGGACAGGGCACGGGGCCAACGTCCTGACTTTC. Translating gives CASSHGTGHGANVLTF.

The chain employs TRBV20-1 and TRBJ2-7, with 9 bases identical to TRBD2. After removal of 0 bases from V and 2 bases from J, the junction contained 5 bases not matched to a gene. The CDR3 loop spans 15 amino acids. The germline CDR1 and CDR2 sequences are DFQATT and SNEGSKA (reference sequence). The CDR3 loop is CSARDSAGGPYEQYF. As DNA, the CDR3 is TGCAGTGCTAGAGATAGTGCGGGAGGGCCCTACGAGCAGTACTTC.

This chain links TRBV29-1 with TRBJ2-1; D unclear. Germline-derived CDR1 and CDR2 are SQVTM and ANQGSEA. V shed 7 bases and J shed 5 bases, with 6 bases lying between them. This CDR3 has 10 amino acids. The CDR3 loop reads CSAIDNEQFF. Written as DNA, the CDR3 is TGCAGCGCCATCGACAATGAGCAGTTCTTC.

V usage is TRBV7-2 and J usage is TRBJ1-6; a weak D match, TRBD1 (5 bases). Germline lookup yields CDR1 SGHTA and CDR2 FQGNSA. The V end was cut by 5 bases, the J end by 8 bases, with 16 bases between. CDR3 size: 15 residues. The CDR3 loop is CASSGGQGAHSPLHF. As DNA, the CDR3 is TGTGCCAGCAGCGGGGGTCAGGGCGCGCATTCACCCCTCCACTTT. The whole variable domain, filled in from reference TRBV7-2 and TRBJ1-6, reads GAGVSQSPSNKVTEKGKDVELRCDPISGHTALYWYRQSLGQGLEFLIYFQGNSAPDKSGLPSDRFSAERTGGSVSTLTIQRTQQEDSAVYLCASSGGQGAHSPLHFGNGTRLTVT.

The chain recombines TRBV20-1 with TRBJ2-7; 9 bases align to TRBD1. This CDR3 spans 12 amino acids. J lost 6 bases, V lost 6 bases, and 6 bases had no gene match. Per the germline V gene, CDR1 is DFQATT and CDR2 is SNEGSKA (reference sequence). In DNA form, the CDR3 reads TGCAGTGCCAGGACAGGGGAAACCGAGCAGTACTTC. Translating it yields CSARTGETEQYF.

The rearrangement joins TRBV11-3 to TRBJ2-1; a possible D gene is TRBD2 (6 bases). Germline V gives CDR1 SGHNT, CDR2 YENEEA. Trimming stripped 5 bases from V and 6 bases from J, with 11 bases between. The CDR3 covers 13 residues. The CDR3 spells CASSPGSGNEQFF. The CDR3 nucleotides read TGTGCCAGCAGCCCCGGGAGTGGCAATGAGCAGTTCTTC.

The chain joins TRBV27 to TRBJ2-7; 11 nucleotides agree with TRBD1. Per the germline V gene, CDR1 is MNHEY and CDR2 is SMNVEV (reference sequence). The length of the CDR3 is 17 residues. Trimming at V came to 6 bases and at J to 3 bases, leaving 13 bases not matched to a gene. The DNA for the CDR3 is TGTGCCAGCAGCTCTCTCGGACAGGGGGCCGGTGACTACGAGCAGTACTTC. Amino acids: CASSSLGQGAGDYEQYF.